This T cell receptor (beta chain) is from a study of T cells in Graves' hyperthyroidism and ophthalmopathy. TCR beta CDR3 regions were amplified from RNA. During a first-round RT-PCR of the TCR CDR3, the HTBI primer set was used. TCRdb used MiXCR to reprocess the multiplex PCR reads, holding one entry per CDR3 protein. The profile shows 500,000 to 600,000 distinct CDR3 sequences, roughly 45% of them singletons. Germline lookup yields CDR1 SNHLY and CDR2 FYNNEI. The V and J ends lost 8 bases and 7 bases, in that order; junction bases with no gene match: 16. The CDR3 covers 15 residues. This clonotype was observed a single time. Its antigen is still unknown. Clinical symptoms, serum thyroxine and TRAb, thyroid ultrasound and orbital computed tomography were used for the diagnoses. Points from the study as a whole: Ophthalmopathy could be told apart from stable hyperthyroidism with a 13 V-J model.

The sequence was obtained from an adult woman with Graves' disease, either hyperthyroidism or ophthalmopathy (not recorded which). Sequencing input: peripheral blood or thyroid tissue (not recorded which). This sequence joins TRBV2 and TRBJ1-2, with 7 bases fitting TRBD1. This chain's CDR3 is CASCPGGTEFSGYTF. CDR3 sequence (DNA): TGTGCCAGCTGCCCCGGCGGGACAGAGTTCTCTGGCTACACCTTC.